These 17 T cell receptor beta chains originate from one sample sequenced in a study of shared clonotypes between healthy human individuals. Clones were read by immunoSEQ multiplex PCR, and TCRdb kept only the in-frame ones, dropping some. The repertoire includes some 900,000 clones, about 80% of them detected once, and about 1.5% sits in the top ten. The sequencing input was memory CD4+ T cells sorted from blood. Described subset: CD45RA-negative fraction. These receptor sequences come from a man between 18 and 29 years old in good health.

A word on this clone: The same CDR3 also results from other DNA sequences found in this sample. The rearrangement uses TRBV10-3 and TRBJ1-2; D ambiguous. The CDR3 is 13 residues long. V was cut by 2 bases and J by 2 bases, with 6 bases left in between. Germline loops: CDR1 ENHRY, CDR2 SYGVKD. CDR3 nucleotides: TGTGCCATCAGTGAGGCTGGGAACTATGGCTACACCTTC. Translation gives CAISEAGNYGYTF.

The V gene is TRBV19, the J gene TRBJ1-1; D is uncertain. Germline loops: CDR1 LNHDA, CDR2 SQIVND (reference sequence). Trimming left V 2 bases short and J 3 bases short, with 10 bases between. This CDR3 is built from 14 residues. The CDR3 is CASSIREADTEAFF. The DNA of the CDR3 is TGTGCCAGTAGTATAAGGGAAGCAGACACTGAAGCTTTCTTT.

At least ten counts were recorded for this clone. The J gene is TRBJ2-7, the V gene TRBV5-6; D possibly uses TRBD1 or TRBD2 (7 bases each). CDR1 SGHDT and CDR2 YYEEEE come from the germline V gene. This CDR3 comprises 15 residues. The V gene lost 0 bases and the J gene lost 2 bases, with 12 bases spanning the gap. CDR3: CASSLAGGQPYEQYF. CDR3 DNA: TGTGCCAGCAGCTTGGCGGGGGGACAGCCCTACGAGCAGTACTTC.

This clone showed up just a few times. The chain carries TRBV4-3 and TRBJ1-5; 7 bases match TRBD1. The V and J ends lost 3 bases and 7 bases, in that order; junction bases with no gene match: 6. Germline V gene data show CDR1 as LGHNA and CDR2 as YSLEER. The CDR3 runs 14 residues. The CDR3 spells CASSQGQSGQPQHF. CDR3 nucleotide sequence: TGCGCCAGCAGCCAGGGACAGTCGGGCCAGCCCCAGCATTTT.

The chain couples TRBV6-1 to TRBJ2-1; 10 nucleotides align to TRBD1. The CDR3 contains 12 residues. V dropped 8 bases and J dropped 15; count of bases not matched to a gene: 10. From germline, CDR1 is MNHNS and CDR2 SASEGT. The CDR3 reads CASSTGGGRWFF. The CDR3 DNA sequence: TGTGCCAGCTCGACAGGGGGCGGTAGATGGTTCTTC.

The chain recombines TRBV27 with TRBJ1-5; 8 nucleotides agree with TRBD1. This CDR3 comprises 18 residues. Per the germline V gene, CDR1 is MNHEY and CDR2 is SMNVEV (reference sequence). The junction had 11 bases not matched to a gene; V was cut back by 3 bases and J by 1 base. The CDR3 loop reads CASSFLDRGGRSNQPQHF. CDR3 coding DNA: TGTGCCAGCAGTTTTCTCGACAGGGGAGGAAGGAGCAATCAGCCCCAGCATTTT.

A word on this clone: Other DNA sequences in this sample translate to the same CDR3. For the CDR3, the DNA is TGCGCCAGCAGCTTGGTGGCCTACGAGCAGTACTTC. It specifies CASSLVAYEQYF. The J gene is TRBJ2-7, the V gene TRBV5-1; the D is unclear. The CDR3 contains 12 residues. V was pared by 0 bases and J by 2 bases, with 3 bases between. Looked up from germline, CDR1 is SGHRS and CDR2 is YFSETQ.

This chain connects TRBV19 to TRBJ2-2, with TRBD1 matching 7 bases. The J segment lost 6 bases and the V segment lost 7 bases, leaving 8 bases of the junction unmatched. The germline gives CDR1 LNHDA, CDR2 SQIVND (reference sequence). This CDR3 has 14 amino acids. CDR3 protein: CASKRQGTAGELFF. The CDR3 nucleotides read TGTGCCAGTAAAAGACAGGGTACAGCCGGGGAGCTGTTTTTT.

V gene TRBV10-3 combines with J gene TRBJ2-6; the D is unclear. The CDR3 consists of 15 residues. Trimming removed 5 bases at V and 0 bases at J, with 8 bases between. Germline CDR1 ENHRY, CDR2 SYGVKD. The DNA for the CDR3 is TGTGCCATCAGTCCTGTCTACTCTGGGGCCAACGTCCTGACTTTC. It translates to CAISPVYSGANVLTF.

Notes on this clone: The sample contains more than one DNA sequence encoding this CDR3. The J gene is TRBJ2-1, the V gene TRBV9; D might be TRBD1 (5 bases). Trimming took 0 bases from V and 3 from J, leaving 7 bases between them. This CDR3 has 14 amino acids. Looked up from germline, CDR1 is SGDLS and CDR2 is YYNGEE. CDR3 nucleotide sequence: TGTGCCAGCAGCGTAGAGGGGCGCTACAATGAGCAGTTCTTC. It specifies CASSVEGRYNEQFF.

The chain recombines TRBV7-2 with TRBJ1-1; the match to TRBD1 covers 9 bases. V lost 2 bases, J lost 1 base, and 5 bases stayed unmatched. Germline V gene data show CDR1 as SGHTA and CDR2 as FQGNSA. CDR3 length: 16 amino acids. The DNA of the CDR3 is TGTGCCAGCAGCTTAAGAACAGGGGGCCGGAACACTGAAGCTTTCTTT. Amino acid sequence: CASSLRTGGRNTEAFF.

The chain has TRBV6-5 and TRBJ2-3; 7 bases align to TRBD1. CDR3 length equals 15 residues. V dropped 6 bases and J dropped 3; count of bases not matched to a gene: 9. The germline V gene encodes CDR1 MNHEY and CDR2 SVGAGI. The CDR3 coding sequence is TGTGCCAGCAGAAAGACAGGGCTACCTACAGATACGCAGTATTTT. It yields the protein CASRKTGLPTDTQYF.

Comments on this clone: This CDR3 is also generated by other DNA sequences in the sample. The chain combines TRBV2 with TRBJ2-2; a weak D match, TRBD2 (5 bases). Trimming left V 4 bases short and J 4 bases short, with 10 bases between. The germline gives CDR1 SNHLY, CDR2 FYNNEI. This CDR3 comprises 14 residues. In DNA form, the CDR3 reads TGTGCCAGCAGTGGAGGGCCGGGCACCGGGGAGCTGTTTTTT. Its protein product is CASSGGPGTGELFF.

Note on this clone: The conserved final phenylalanine or tryptophan is absent from the CDR3, which likely points to a read error. No DNA is shown, since the ends of the CDR3 on it are uncertain; the CDR3 is the one TCRdb lists. V is TRBV1 and J is TRBJ1-2. TRBV1 is a known pseudogene. Ends included, the CDR3 has 14 residues. CDR3 sequence: CTSRRNVLNYGYTL.

In the case of this clone: This may come from a read error, since a much larger clone is one base off. At the DNA level, this CDR3 is encoded by other sequences in the same sample as well. The V and J genes are TRBV2 and TRBJ1-3, with D hard to call. This CDR3 has 12 amino acids. V was cut by 4 bases and J by 1 base, with 2 bases left in between. Germline lookup yields CDR1 SNHLY and CDR2 FYNNEI. CDR3 DNA: TGTGCCAGCAGTGTTTCTGGAAACACCATATATTTT. Translation gives CASSVSGNTIYF.

A word on this clone: This specimen includes other DNA sequences encoding the same CDR3. The chain recombines TRBV6-1 with TRBJ1-5; D might be TRBD1 (6 bases). CDR1 and CDR2 from the germline V gene are MNHNS and SASEGT. The CDR3 has 13 residues. With 6 bases removed from V and 6 bases from J, the gap between germline ends came to 12 bases. In DNA, the CDR3 is TGTGCCAGCAGAGGGGGGGTGGGTCAGCCCCAGCATTTT. It is translated as CASRGGVGQPQHF.

The chain recombines TRBV2 with TRBJ1-6; the D is unclear. The germline gives CDR1 SNHLY, CDR2 FYNNEI. There are 16 residues in the CDR3. Trimming removed 5 bases from V and 0 bases from J, with 11 bases in between. This CDR3 reads CASSRSASSYNSPLHF. Written as DNA, the CDR3 is TGTGCCAGCAGTCGGTCGGCGAGCTCCTATAATTCACCCCTCCACTTT.